The 14 T cell receptor beta chains in this list originate from one sample, sequenced in a study of hypomethylating agent response in myelodysplastic syndrome. Clones were sequenced by immunoSEQ multiplex PCR, and TCRdb holds only the in-frame ones, with some missing. In the table there are 5,000 to 6,000 clones, around 80% of which are singletons. Sequenced material: bone marrow, taken before or after starting hypomethylating agent treatment for myelodysplastic syndrome (not recorded which). These receptors came from a human donor with myelodysplastic syndrome.

The chain is built from TRBV10-1 and TRBJ1-5; 7 bases fit TRBD1. Germline trimming cut 9 bases from V and 7 bases from J; bases unmatched to any gene: 12. The germline V gene encodes CDR1 WNHNN and CDR2 SYGVQD (reference sequence). There are 14 residues in the CDR3. The CDR3 nucleotides read TGCGCCAGTAAGGATTCACAGGGGCGGCAGCCCCAGCATTTT. It encodes CASKDSQGRQPQHF.

The chain carries TRBV7-2 and TRBJ1-5, with a weak D call TRBD1 (6 bases). CDR3 size: 15 residues. CDR1 SGHTA and CDR2 FQGNSA come from the germline V gene. V gave up 5 bases and J gave up 6 bases, with 17 bases separating them. The CDR3 reads CASSGEQGYGQPQHF. The CDR3 DNA is TGTGCCAGCAGCGGGGAACAGGGTTATGGTCAGCCCCAGCATTTT.

The chain combines TRBV11-2 with TRBJ2-1; possible D gene TRBD1, 6 bases. Looked up from germline, CDR1 is SGHAT and CDR2 is FQNNGV. Trimming cost V 2 bases and J 2 bases, with 10 bases left between them. There are 15 residues in the CDR3. Written as DNA, the CDR3 is TGTGCCAGCAGCTTACGAGGGGGACCCTACAATGAGCAGTTCTTC. Translating it yields CASSLRGGPYNEQFF.

The chain couples TRBV2 to TRBJ2-7; no reliable D call. This CDR3 is built from 15 residues. V gave up 1 base and J gave up 1 base, with 11 bases separating them. CDR1 and CDR2 from the germline V gene are SNHLY and FYNNEI. CDR3 in DNA: TGTGCCAGCAGTGAAGGGGTCCTCGCGTCCTACGAGCAGTACTTC. Protein: CASSEGVLASYEQYF.

The chain links TRBV4-2 to TRBJ1-2; TRBD1 matches at 8 bases. There are 18 residues in the CDR3. Germline values: CDR1 LGHNA, CDR2 YNFKEQ. Germline trimming cut 4 bases from V and 8 bases from J; bases unmatched to any gene: 21. CDR3 coding DNA: TGTGCCAGCAGCCTAGGGCAGGGGGCTAGGTCGGCTTTGGGCGGCTACACCTTC. This encodes CASSLGQGARSALGGYTF.

This chain uses TRBV9 with TRBJ2-5; 7 nucleotides match TRBD2. V was clipped by 4 bases and J by 5 bases; unmatched bases: 14. Per the germline V gene, CDR1 is SGDLS and CDR2 is YYNGEE. The CDR3 is made up of 16 amino acids. CDR3 sequence: CASSPGRLSGGETQYF. CDR3 DNA: TGTGCCAGCAGCCCCGGACGGCTCTCCGGGGGGGAGACCCAGTACTTC. The whole variable domain, remainder taken from reference TRBV9 and TRBJ2-5, is DSGVTQTPKHLITATGQRVTLRCSPRSGDLSVYWYQQSLDQGLQFLIQYYNGEERAKGNILERFSAQQFPDLHSELNLSSLELGDSALYFCASSPGRLSGGETQYFGPGTRLLVL.

This clone was counted a single time. This sequence joins TRBV19 and TRBJ1-6; possibly TRBD1 for D (5 bases). V was trimmed by 7 bases and J by 6 bases, leaving 19 bases between them. The CDR3 covers 16 residues. CDR1 and CDR2 from the germline V gene are LNHDA and SQIVND (reference sequence). For the CDR3, the DNA is TGTGCCAGTACCAGGGAGGCGGACTCTGGTAATTCACCCCTCCACTTT. Encoded protein: CASTREADSGNSPLHF.

This rearrangement joins TRBV7-9 to TRBJ1-5; D is possibly TRBD1 (5 bases). This CDR3 is built from 11 residues. V lost 4 bases, J lost 11 bases, and 9 bases lay in between. Per germline, CDR1 SEHNR and CDR2 FQNEAQ (reference sequence). The CDR3 region is CASSSGKTQHF. The CDR3 DNA is TGTGCCAGCAGCTCAGGGAAGACCCAGCATTTT.

J is TRBJ2-2 and V is TRBV7-9; TRBD2 agrees at 8 bases. Germline loops: CDR1 SEHNR, CDR2 FQNEAQ (reference sequence). V lost 5 bases and J lost 5; bases outside the gene matches: 10. There are 16 residues in the CDR3. The CDR3: CASSQDRGGRTGELFF. CDR3 nucleotides: TGTGCCAGCAGCCAGGATCGGGGGGGCCGTACCGGGGAGCTGTTTTTT. The variable domain in full, completed from reference TRBV7-9 and TRBJ2-2, reads DTGVSQNPRHKITKRGQNVTFRCDPISEHNRLYWYRQTLGQGPEFLTYFQNEAQLEKSRLLSDRFSAERPKGSFSTLEIQRTEQGDSAMYLCASSQDRGGRTGELFFGEGSRLTVL.

This chain links TRBV11-3 with TRBJ2-2, with D possibly being TRBD1 (6 bases). Germline CDR1 reads SGHNT; CDR2 reads YENEEA. Trimming stripped 0 bases from V and 7 bases from J, with 12 bases between. There are 15 residues in the CDR3. CDR3 nucleotide sequence: TGTGCCAGCAGCTTAGATAGCACAGGGCTCGGGGAGCTGTTTTTT. Amino acids: CASSLDSTGLGELFF.

The chain combines TRBV16 with TRBJ1-2, with D possibly matching TRBD1 (5 bases). The CDR3 covers 15 residues. From germline, CDR1 is KGHSY and CDR2 FQNENV. V was shortened by 0 bases and J by 8 bases, with 16 bases between the two germline ends. The CDR3 sequence: CASSQSRQGVSGYTF. CDR3 nucleotides: TGTGCCAGCAGCCAATCTCGTCAGGGAGTAAGCGGCTACACCTTC.

This clone was counted a few times. The chain has TRBV9 and TRBJ2-1, with D maybe TRBD2 (7 bases). Trimming left V 0 bases short and J 2 bases short, with 9 bases between. Germline CDR1 reads SGDLS; CDR2 reads YYNGEE. The CDR3 has 15 amino acids. The CDR3: CASSVEGGTYNEQFF. CDR3 sequence (DNA): TGTGCCAGCAGCGTAGAGGGGGGGACCTACAATGAGCAGTTCTTC. The full variable domain, its missing parts supplied by reference TRBV9 and TRBJ2-1, is DSGVTQTPKHLITATGQRVTLRCSPRSGDLSVYWYQQSLDQGLQFLIQYYNGEERAKGNILERFSAQQFPDLHSELNLSSLELGDSALYFCASSVEGGTYNEQFFGPGTRLTVL.

This clone was detected once. This chain joins TRBV5-1 and TRBJ2-3, with 11 bases lining up with TRBD2. The CDR3 contains 18 residues. V was clipped by 0 bases and J by 1 base; unmatched bases: 7. In germline, CDR1 is SGHRS, CDR2 YFSETQ. The CDR3, as DNA: TGCGCCAGCAGCTTGGAACTAGCGGGGGCTTCGGGCACAGATACGCAGTATTTT. Protein sequence: CASSLELAGASGTDTQYF.

This rearrangement joins TRBV29-1 to TRBJ2-7; tentatively, D is TRBD1 (5 bases). The germline gives CDR1 SQVTM, CDR2 ANQGSEA. The CDR3 totals 13 residues. Trimming shortened V by 6 bases and J by 1 base, and 13 bases separated the two germline ends. The chain's CDR3 is CSVSQGRSYEQYF. The CDR3, as DNA: TGCAGCGTGTCTCAGGGTAGGTCCTACGAGCAGTACTTC.